This is a list of T cell receptor beta chains from one sample in a study of blood T cell repertoires in COVID-19. The method was immunoSEQ multiplex PCR; TCRdb's version includes in-frame clones alone and lacks a portion of them. The table lists 250,000 to 300,000 clones, approximately 83% of them singletons, with approximately 11% in the top ten. Material for sequencing was peripheral blood. The origin of the receptors is a woman between 70 and 85 years old with acute or convalescent COVID-19. Both conserved end residues are part of each CDR3. D genes are given only for firm matches. Rows give clone size only sometimes, using once, few, many, or a class for an expanded clone.

clone size,J gene,V gene,D gene,CDR3 protein,CDR3 DNA
NA,TRBJ1-1,TRBV12-3/TRBV12-4,TRBD1,CASSTGAGRAFF,TGTGCCAGCAGTACAGGGGCGGGGAGAGCTTTCTTT
NA,TRBJ2-7,TRBV3-1/TRBV3-2,TRBD1,CASSHSRGAGTGYEQYF,TGTGCCAGCAGCCACTCGAGAGGCGCCGGGACAGGCTACGAGCAGTACTTC
NA,TRBJ1-5,TRBV28,NA,CASSGGGAGQPQHF,TGTGCCAGCAGTGGCGGGGGAGCGGGTCAGCCCCAGCATTTT
NA,TRBJ1-1,TRBV6-1,NA,CASSEFGLAYEAFF,TGTGCCAGCAGTGAATTCGGGCTAGCGTATGAAGCTTTCTTT
NA,TRBJ1-4,TRBV10-2,TRBD1,CASRERTGLRGNEKLFF,TGCGCCAGCAGAGAAAGGACAGGGCTTCGGGGGAATGAAAAACTGTTTTTT
many,TRBJ1-5,TRBV2,TRBD1,CASSGDRGRQPQHF,TGTGCCAGCAGCGGAGACAGGGGACGTCAGCCCCAGCATTTT
NA,TRBJ1-2,TRBV6-5,NA,CASREGYYGYTF,TGTGCCAGCCGGGAGGGCTACTATGGCTACACCTTC
few,TRBJ1-5,TRBV20-1,TRBD1,CSASVGTGLNQPQHF,TGCAGTGCTAGTGTCGGGACAGGTCTTAATCAGCCCCAGCATTTT
NA,TRBJ1-1,TRBV23-1,TRBD1,CASKDRAGTPEAFF,TGCGCCAGCAAGGACAGGGCTGGAACTCCTGAAGCTTTCTTT
NA,TRBJ2-1,TRBV10-1,NA,CASGRVYLKGVDEQFF,TGCGCCAGCGGCAGGGTCTACCTCAAGGGGGTTGACGAGCAGTTCTTC
NA,TRBJ1-2,TRBV3-1/TRBV3-2,NA,CASSQDVQFYGYTF,TGTGCCAGCAGCCAAGACGTCCAGTTCTATGGCTACACCTTC
once,TRBJ2-7,TRBV19,TRBD1,CASHKTGAYEQYF,TGTGCCAGTCATAAAACAGGGGCCTACGAGCAGTACTTC
NA,TRBJ1-6,TRBV6-5,NA,CASRITLFDSPLHF,TGTGCCAGCAGGATAACCCTATTCGATTCACCCCTCCACTTT
NA,TRBJ2-1,TRBV6-1,TRBD2,CASSENSGGREFF,TGTGCCAGCAGTGAAAATAGCGGGGGCCGCGAGTTCTTC
NA,TRBJ1-5,TRBV5-5,TRBD1,CASSTGDSSNQPQHF,TGTGCCAGCAGCACGGGGGACAGTAGCAATCAGCCCCAGCATTTT
NA,TRBJ1-2,TRBV29-1,TRBD1,CSVEQGSYGYTF,TGCAGCGTAGAACAGGGGTCGTATGGCTACACCTTC
NA,TRBJ1-6,TRBV9,NA,CASSVVAGAGSPLHF,TGTGCCAGCAGCGTAGTAGCGGGCGCCGGTTCACCCCTCCACTTT
once,TRBJ2-1,TRBV27,NA,CASSPSRTPLGNEQFF,TGTGCCAGCAGTCCCTCTCGGACACCGCTTGGGAATGAGCAGTTCTTC
NA,TRBJ2-1,TRBV7-7,TRBD2,CASTFRLAGGFDEQFF,TGTGCTAGCACCTTCCGACTAGCGGGGGGGTTTGATGAGCAGTTCTTC
NA,TRBJ2-7,TRBV27,TRBD2,CASSYTSGAYEQYF,TGTGCCAGCAGTTATACTAGCGGGGCCTACGAGCAGTACTTC
NA,TRBJ1-5,TRBV6-5,NA,CASTLGGTRNQPQHF,TGTGCCAGCACCCTCGGGGGGACCCGCAATCAGCCCCAGCATTTT
NA,TRBJ1-2,TRBV30,TRBD1,CALTGGRYGYTF,TGTGCCTTAACAGGGGGTCGGTATGGCTACACCTTC
NA,TRBJ1-2,TRBV19,NA,CASNRGKSANYGYTF,TGTGCCAGTAACCGGGGAAAATCGGCTAACTATGGCTACACCTTC
NA,TRBJ2-1,TRBV5-4,NA,CASSLSDPYNEQFF,TGTGCCAGCAGCTTGAGCGACCCTTACAATGAGCAGTTCTTC
NA,TRBJ2-5,TRBV6-1,NA,CASSEPGILTQYF,TGTGCCAGCAGTGAACCAGGAATCCTCACCCAGTACTTC
NA,TRBJ2-3,TRBV24-1,NA,CATSDPDSHSTDTQYF,TGTGCCACCAGTGATCCGGACAGCCATAGCACAGATACGCAGTATTTT
NA,TRBJ1-3,TRBV5-1,NA,CASSSTGAGNTIYF,TGCGCCAGCAGCTCGACAGGAGCTGGAAACACCATATATTTT
NA,TRBJ2-3,TRBV3-1/TRBV3-2,NA,CASSPAGTLSTDTQYF,TGTGCCAGCAGCCCGGCCGGGACACTCAGCACAGATACGCAGTATTTT
NA,TRBJ1-1,TRBV6-5,NA,CASAPMNTEAFF,TGTGCCAGTGCACCTATGAACACTGAAGCTTTCTTT
NA,TRBJ1-5,TRBV30,NA,CAWPGRVGNQPQHF,TGTGCCTGGCCGGGTCGGGTGGGCAATCAGCCCCAGCATTTT
NA,TRBJ2-3,TRBV14,TRBD2,CASSRGLAGPTDTQYF,TGTGCCAGCAGCCGGGGACTAGCGGGGCCGACGGATACGCAGTATTTT
NA,TRBJ2-2,TRBV19,NA,CASSPFQSGELFF,TGTGCCAGTAGCCCCTTTCAGTCCGGGGAGCTGTTTTTT
few,TRBJ1-4,TRBV5-4,TRBD1,CASRDRKGDEKLFF,TGTGCCAGCAGGGACAGGAAAGGGGATGAAAAACTGTTTTTT
NA,TRBJ1-2,TRBV5-4,TRBD1,CASSLSGQGVYGYTF,TGTGCCAGCAGCTTGAGTGGACAGGGGGTTTATGGCTACACCTTC
NA,TRBJ2-7,TRBV5-1,NA,CASSLIRGYEQYF,TGCGCCAGCAGCTTGATCAGGGGCTACGAGCAGTACTTC
few,TRBJ2-1,TRBV2,NA,CASGTGDGEQFF,TGTGCCAGCGGGACTGGGGACGGTGAGCAGTTCTTC
once,TRBJ1-2,TRBV19,TRBD1,CASTGIQGGFSYGYTF,TGTGCCAGTACCGGGATACAGGGGGGTTTCTCCTATGGCTACACCTTC
NA,TRBJ2-5,TRBV11-1,TRBD2,CASSPRTSGGAETQYF,TGTGCCAGCAGCCCGAGGACTAGCGGGGGCGCGGAGACCCAGTACTTC
NA,TRBJ2-3,TRBV18,NA,CASSPPRPGGVTDTQYF,TGTGCCAGCTCACCACCAAGACCGGGGGGCGTCACAGATACGCAGTATTTT
NA,TRBJ1-5,TRBV3-1/TRBV3-2,NA,CASSQAGVQPQHF,TGTGCCAGCAGCCAAGCAGGGGTTCAGCCCCAGCATTTT
NA,TRBJ2-5,TRBV5-6,NA,CASSLGNARETQYF,TGTGCCAGCAGCTTGGGAAACGCGAGAGAGACCCAGTACTTC
NA,TRBJ1-2,TRBV15,NA,CATSSGNGYGYTF,TGTGCCACCAGCTCAGGGAATGGATATGGCTACACCTTC
once,TRBJ1-2,TRBV9,NA,CASRSYGYTF,TGTGCCAGCCGGAGTTATGGCTACACCTTC
NA,TRBJ1-6,TRBV2,NA,CASGGEGNSPLHF,TGTGCCAGCGGGGGGGAAGGTAATTCACCCCTCCACTTT
once,TRBJ1-4,TRBV19,TRBD1,CASSVVRTGGNEKLFF,TGTGCCAGTAGTGTAGTCCGGACAGGGGGAAATGAAAAACTGTTTTTT
NA,TRBJ1-1,TRBV29-1,NA,CSVMSGRTEAFF,TGCAGTGTAATGTCAGGGAGGACTGAAGCTTTCTTT